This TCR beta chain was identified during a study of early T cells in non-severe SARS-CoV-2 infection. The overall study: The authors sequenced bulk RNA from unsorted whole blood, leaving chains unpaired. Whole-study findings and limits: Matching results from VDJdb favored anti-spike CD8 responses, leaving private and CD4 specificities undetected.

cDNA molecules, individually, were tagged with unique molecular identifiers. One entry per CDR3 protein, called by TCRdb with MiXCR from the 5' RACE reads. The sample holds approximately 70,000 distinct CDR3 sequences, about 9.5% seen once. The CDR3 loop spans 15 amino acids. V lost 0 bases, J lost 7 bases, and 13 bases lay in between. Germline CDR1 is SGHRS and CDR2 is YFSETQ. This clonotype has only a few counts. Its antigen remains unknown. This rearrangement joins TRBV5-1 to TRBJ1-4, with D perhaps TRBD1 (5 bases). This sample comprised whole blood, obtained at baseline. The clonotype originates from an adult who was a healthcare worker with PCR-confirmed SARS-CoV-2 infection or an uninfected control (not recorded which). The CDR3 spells CASSLAGRDGEKLFF. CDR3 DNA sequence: TGCGCCAGCAGCTTGGCCGGTCGGGACGGTGAAAAACTGTTTTTT.